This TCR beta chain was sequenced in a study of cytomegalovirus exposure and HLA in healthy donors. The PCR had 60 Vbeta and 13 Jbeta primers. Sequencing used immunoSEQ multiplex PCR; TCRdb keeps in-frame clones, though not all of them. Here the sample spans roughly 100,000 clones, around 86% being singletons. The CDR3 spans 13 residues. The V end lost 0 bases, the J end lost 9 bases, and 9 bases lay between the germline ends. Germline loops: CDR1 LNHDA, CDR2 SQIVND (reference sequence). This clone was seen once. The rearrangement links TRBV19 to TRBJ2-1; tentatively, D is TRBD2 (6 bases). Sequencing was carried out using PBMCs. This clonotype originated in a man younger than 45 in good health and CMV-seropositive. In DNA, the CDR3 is TGTGCCAGTAGTATAGAGGAGGGGCTTGAGCAGTTCTTC. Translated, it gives CASSIEEGLEQFF.